This TCR beta chain comes out of a study of cytomegalovirus exposure and HLA in healthy donors. The PCR ran on 60 Vbeta and 13 Jbeta primers. Data came from immunoSEQ multiplex PCR; TCRdb stores just in-frame clones and leaves some out. Of fewer than 150,000 clones in the sample, 15% were seen once. Study-level points and caveats: Based on reports, TCR beta sequences accurately predicted HLA-A and HLA-B alleles for most subjects.

Regarding this clone: The target antigen is unknown.

Between the trimmed V and J ends, which lost 6 bases and 5 bases, there was a span of 13 bases. The CDR3 contains 13 residues. Germline assignment: CDR1 MNHEY and CDR2 SVGAGI. This TCR came from a woman aged 18-30 years in good health and CMV-seronegative. J is TRBJ1-2 and V is TRBV6-5, with D maybe TRBD1 (5 bases). What was sequenced was PBMCs. The CDR3 is CASRAGGGYGYTF. The CDR3 region has the DNA TGTGCCAGCAGGGCGGGCGGGGGATATGGCTACACCTTC.